The subject of this entry is one T cell receptor beta chain. Its antigen has not been determined. Nothing much larger sits one base from this clone, and base qualities are not available. The CDR3 starts with the cysteine, ends with the phenylalanine, and has 14 residues. The only DNA kept is the CDR3, 42 bases in frame from the first base. Trimming removed 3 bases from V and 1 base from J, leaving 9 bases between the germline ends. The germline V gene encodes CDR1 MNHEY and CDR2 SMNVEV (reference sequence). These data belong to a study of blood T cell repertoires in COVID-19 (dated by TCRdb to between 2020 and 2021). Regarding the complete study: Collaborator samples came from the United States, Italy and Spain and covered acute and convalescent phases of COVID-19. The samples were drawn from the first 160 participants of the ongoing ImmuneRACE study and from over a thousand subjects provided by 6 global collaborators. Where available, HLA class I and class II types were obtained from metadata supplied by the sample provider rather than from assay-based typing. A freely available public database, intended as a resource for researchers studying the immune response to SARS-CoV-2, is where the repertoires were released. The dataset comprised deeply sampled blood TCRbeta repertoires from subjects exposed to, actively infected with, or recovered from COVID-19. Sample metadata almost always included a de-identified subject ID, COVID-19 status, age in years and sex. The prospective study material was composed of cDNA or gDNA derived from T cells, B-cell-depleted T cells, or PBMCs.

Paper-wide results and their limitations: Clinical and demographic metadata were provided uncurated, with the amount varying by source and participant.

Collaborating institutions collected whole blood in K2EDTA tubes following their own protocols. For TCRbeta analysis, collaborators shipped samples as frozen whole blood, isolated PBMCs, or DNA extracted from either of those sample types. TCRbeta CDR3 regions were amplified from genomic DNA using the immunoSEQ Assay, a bias-controlled multiplex PCR. The authors' pipeline ran thus. The number of nucleated cells in each sample was estimated by amplification of reference gene primers within the assay. To quantify the absolute abundance of each unique TCRbeta CDR3 rearrangement, sequence reads were collapsed and filtered. For each sample, productive Simpson clonality was calculated as the square root of Simpson's diversity index over productive rearrangements. TCRdb provides this immuneACCESS table in a form limited to in-frame rearrangements. Some clones are lacking; in checked studies, under half of them reflect an unresolved V gene, and why the rest are absent is not known. The V and J calls and the clone size are those of that table, but D and trimming were determined from the DNA. This sample holds about 260,000 clones; around four fifths were observed only once. 4% to 4.5% of the sample is held by the ten biggest clonotypes.

Sequenced: peripheral blood. The V gene is TRBV27 and the J gene is TRBJ1-1, with a tentative D gene TRBD1 over 6 matching bases. The origin of this receptor is a man aged 55 to 70 with acute or convalescent COVID-19. The CDR3 has the sequence CASSLSGQNTEAFF. The sequence in DNA is TGTGCCAGCAGTTTGTCGGGACAGAACACTGAAGCTTTCTTT.